This T cell receptor beta chain was sequenced during a study of cytomegalovirus exposure and HLA in healthy donors. Study at large: Prior work identified some 120 million unique TCR beta sequences in 150 million to 200 million T cells.

The PCR was carried out with 60 Vbeta primers and 13 Jbeta primers. Produced via immunoSEQ multiplex PCR; TCRdb's table is partial and in-frame only. This repertoire includes 120,000 to 150,000 clones. Study results and limitations: Later on, a genetic analysis was performed. It linked a missense variant in DCLRE1C with V- and J-gene trimming of TCR beta. A reported reduction in N-insertions relative to the roughly 640-donor mean was seen in an Asian-associated ancestry cluster in a later analysis. The authors assumed roughly uniform sequencing depth across donors for presence/absence analyses.

The germline gives CDR1 SNHLY, CDR2 FYNNEI. This CDR3 comprises 11 residues. The V end lost 6 bases, the J end lost 11 bases, and 11 bases lay between the germline ends. In regard to this clone: Its antigen remains unidentified.

This receptor was identified in a man in his forties or fifties in good health and CMV-seronegative. The rearrangement joins TRBV2 to TRBJ1-5; D not resolved. The sequencing input was PBMCs. CDR3 coding DNA: TGTGCCAGCAGCGCGTCGGTATCCCAGCATTTT. Protein: CASSASVSQHF.